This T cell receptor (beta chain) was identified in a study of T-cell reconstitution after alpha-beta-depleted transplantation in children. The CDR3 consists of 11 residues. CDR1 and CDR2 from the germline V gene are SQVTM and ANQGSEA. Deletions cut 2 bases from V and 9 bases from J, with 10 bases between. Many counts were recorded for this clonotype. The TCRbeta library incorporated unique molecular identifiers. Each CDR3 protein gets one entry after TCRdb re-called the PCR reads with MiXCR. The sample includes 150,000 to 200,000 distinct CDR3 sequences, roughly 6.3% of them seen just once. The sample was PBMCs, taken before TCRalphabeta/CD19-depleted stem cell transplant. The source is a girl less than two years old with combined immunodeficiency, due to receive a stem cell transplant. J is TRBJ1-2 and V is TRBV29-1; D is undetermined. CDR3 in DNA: TGCAGCGTTGAATCTGGCGAATGCTACACCTTC. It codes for CSVESGECYTF.